Following are 5 T cell receptor beta chains from one sample sequenced in a study of cytomegalovirus exposure and HLA in healthy donors. Primers for the PCR totalled 60 Vbeta and 13 Jbeta. Profiling relied on immunoSEQ multiplex PCR, and the TCRdb table lists in-frame clones only, not all of them. The sample includes more than 90,000 clones, 78% of them seen just once. Material for sequencing was PBMCs. The receptors come from a woman aged 40 to 50 in good health and CMV-seropositive.

The chain couples TRBV2 to TRBJ1-4; TRBD1 matches 8 bases. The CDR3 is 13 amino acids. Per germline, CDR1 SNHLY and CDR2 FYNNEI. V lost 8 bases, J lost 10 bases, and 9 bases stayed unmatched. CDR3 residues: CASGTGTRGKLFF. In DNA, the CDR3 is TGTGCCAGCGGGACAGGCACTAGGGGAAAACTGTTTTTT. The full variable domain, with the rest looked up from reference TRBV2 and TRBJ1-4, is EPEVTQTPSHQVTQMGQEVILRCVPISNHLYFYWYRQILGQKVEFLVSFYNNEISEKSEIFDDQFSVERPDGSNFTLKIRSTKLEDSAMYFCASGTGTRGKLFFGSGTQLSVL.

The V and J genes are TRBV15 and TRBJ2-1, with TRBD2 matching over 7 bases. V gave up 0 bases and J gave up 5 bases; unmatched junction bases: 4. This CDR3 is 15 amino acids long. The germline gives CDR1 LNHNV, CDR2 YYDKDF (reference sequence). CDR3 region: CATSREGGFDNEQFF. Here the CDR3 DNA reads TGTGCCACCAGCAGAGAGGGGGGGTTTGACAATGAGCAGTTCTTC.

This chain links TRBV5-1 with TRBJ2-2; the D gene is possibly TRBD2 (7 bases). CDR1 and CDR2 from the germline V gene are SGHRS and YFSETQ. Deletions cut 1 base from V and 6 bases from J, with 13 bases between. The CDR3 is made up of 15 amino acids. Here the CDR3 DNA reads TGCGCCAGCAGCTTGACCCCGGGGGGCCCCGGGGAGCTGTTTTTT. Translation: CASSLTPGGPGELFF.

This rearrangement joins TRBV6-1 to TRBJ2-3; TRBD2 aligns across 10 bases. Germline lookup yields CDR1 MNHNS and CDR2 SASEGT. Losses at the gene ends were 8 bases for V and 6 bases for J; bases not matched to a gene: 11. The CDR3 extends over 15 amino acids. CDR3 residues: CASFLSGRAPDTQYF. The DNA for the CDR3 is TGTGCCAGCTTCCTAAGCGGGAGGGCTCCGGATACGCAGTATTTT.

This sequence joins TRBV9 and TRBJ1-1, with D maybe TRBD1 (5 bases). Germline V lookup: CDR1 SGDLS, CDR2 YYNGEE. CDR3 length: 13 residues. Trimming stripped 0 bases from V and 4 bases from J, with 7 bases between. Here the CDR3 DNA reads TGTGCCAGCAGCGTAGAGGGGCGCACTGAAGCTTTCTTT. It is translated as CASSVEGRTEAFF.